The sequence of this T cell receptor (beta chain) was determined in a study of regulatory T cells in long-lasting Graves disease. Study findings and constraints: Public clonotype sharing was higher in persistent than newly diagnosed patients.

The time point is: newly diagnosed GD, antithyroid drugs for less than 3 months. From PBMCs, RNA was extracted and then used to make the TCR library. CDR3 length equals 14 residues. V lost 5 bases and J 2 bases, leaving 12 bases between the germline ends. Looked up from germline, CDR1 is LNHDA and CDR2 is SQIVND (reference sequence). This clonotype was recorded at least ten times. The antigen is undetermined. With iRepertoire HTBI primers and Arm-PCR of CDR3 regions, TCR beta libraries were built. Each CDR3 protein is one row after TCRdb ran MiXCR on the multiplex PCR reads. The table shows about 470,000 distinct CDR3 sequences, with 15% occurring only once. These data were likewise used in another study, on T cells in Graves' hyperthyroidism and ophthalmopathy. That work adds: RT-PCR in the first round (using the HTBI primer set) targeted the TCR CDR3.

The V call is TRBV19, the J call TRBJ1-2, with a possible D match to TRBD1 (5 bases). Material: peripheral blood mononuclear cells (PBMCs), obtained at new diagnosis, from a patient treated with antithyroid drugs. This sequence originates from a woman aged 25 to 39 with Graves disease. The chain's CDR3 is CASSLEGLNYGYTF. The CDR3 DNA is TGTGCCAGTAGTTTGGAGGGACTAAACTATGGCTACACCTTC.